This T cell receptor (beta chain) was identified in a study of OX40 agonist ivuxolimab in advanced cancers. TCRdb keeps only in-frame clones here, not all; method: immunoSEQ multiplex PCR. The repertoire consists of fewer than 50,000 clones, with roughly nine tenths occurring once and the leading ten covering roughly half. With baseline, cycle 4 day 1, and cycle 7 day 1 as timepoints, blood was sampled. The V gene end was trimmed by 0 bases and the J gene end by 4 bases; junction bases not matched to a gene: 6. CDR3 size: 16 residues. Germline CDR1 is SGDLS and CDR2 is YYNGEE. As to this clone: Its antigen is unknown.

Points from the study as a whole: At 0.1-3.0 mg/kg, partial responders had clonal expansion among the lowest observed. Researchers report that CD8+ T cells had, on average, more expanded clones than CD4+.

The origin of this receptor is an adult with an advanced solid tumor such as melanoma, head and neck, liver or kidney cancer. This rearrangement joins TRBV9 to TRBJ2-3; 9 positions agree with TRBD2. Specimen: CD4+ or CD8+ T cells sorted from blood, collected in a trial of the OX40 agonist ivuxolimab. CDR3 DNA: TGTGCCAGCAGCGTAGGAGCGGGAGGCGGGGCAGATACGCAGTATTTT. This gives the protein CASSVGAGGGADTQYF.